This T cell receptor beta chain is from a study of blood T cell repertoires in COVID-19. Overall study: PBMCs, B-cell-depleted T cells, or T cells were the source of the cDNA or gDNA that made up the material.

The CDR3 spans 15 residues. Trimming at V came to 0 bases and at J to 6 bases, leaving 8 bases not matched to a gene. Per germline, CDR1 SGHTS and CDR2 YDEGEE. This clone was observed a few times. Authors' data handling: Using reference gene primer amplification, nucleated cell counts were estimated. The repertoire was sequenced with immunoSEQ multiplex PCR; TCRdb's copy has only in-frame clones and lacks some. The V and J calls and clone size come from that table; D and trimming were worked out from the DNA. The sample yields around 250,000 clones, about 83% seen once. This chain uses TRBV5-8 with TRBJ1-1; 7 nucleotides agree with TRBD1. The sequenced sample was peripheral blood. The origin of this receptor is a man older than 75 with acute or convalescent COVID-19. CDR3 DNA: TGTGCCAGCAGCTTGGGTGACAGGGTGGTGTCTGAAGCTTTCTTT. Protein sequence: CASSLGDRVVSEAFF.